This T cell receptor (beta chain) was sequenced for a study of blood T cell repertoires in COVID-19. This CDR3 comprises 18 residues. The V gene's germline CDR1 is MGHDK and CDR2 SYGVNS. Trimming removed 11 bases at V and 2 bases at J, with 25 bases between. As originally analysed: Nucleated cell number was recorded as an estimate derived from reference gene primer amplification. Sequenced by immunoSEQ multiplex PCR; TCRdb stores in-frame clones only, minus some. V and J calls plus clone size are reproduced from that table; the DNA served to infer D and trimming. The sample includes about 250,000 clones, about 80% of them seen just once. Seattle's enrolled individuals joined amid active infection and were then monitored longitudinally.

Sequencing was performed on peripheral blood. The chain has TRBV25-1 and TRBJ1-6, with D uncertain. This sequence originates from a person between 70 and 80 years old with COVID-19, enrolled during active disease. The CDR3 protein is CARVLVRRAPPYNSPLHF. In DNA, the CDR3 is TGTGCCCGGGTACTTGTTCGGAGGGCCCCCCCCTATAATTCACCCCTCCACTTT. Complete variable domain (other parts from reference TRBV25-1 and TRBJ1-6): EADIYQTPRYLVIGTGKKITLECSQTMGHDKMYWYQQDPGMELHLIHYSYGVNSTEKGDLSSESTVSRIRTEHFPLTLESARPSHTSQYLCARVLVRRAPPYNSPLHFGNGTRLTVT.